This is a list of T cell receptor beta chains from one sample in a study of blood T cell repertoires in COVID-19. TCRdb's copy holds only in-frame clones and misses some; the assay was immunoSEQ multiplex PCR. The sample holds approximately 250,000 clones, approximately 86% seen once. Specimen: peripheral blood. These receptors all stem from a man between 25 and 39 years old with active or convalescent COVID-19. CDR3s include the opening cysteine and the closing phenylalanine or tryptophan. Fields, in order: clone size, V gene, D gene, J gene, CDR3 protein, CDR3 DNA. The D gene is left open where the match is weak. Rows may omit the clone size; those that give it use once, few, many or a size class.

clone size: .
V gene: TRBV5-1
D gene: .
J gene: TRBJ2-3
CDR3 protein: CASSSFSGGTDTQYF
CDR3 DNA: TGCGCCAGCAGCTCGTTTTCAGGGGGCACAGATACGCAGTATTTT

clone size: .
V gene: TRBV7-2
D gene: TRBD2
J gene: TRBJ2-7
CDR3 protein: CASSPERGAAYEQYF
CDR3 DNA: TGTGCCAGCAGCCCCGAGCGGGGGGCAGCCTACGAGCAGTACTTC

clone size: few
V gene: TRBV7-9
D gene: .
J gene: TRBJ2-1
CDR3 protein: CASSSGTFYNEQFF
CDR3 DNA: TGTGCCAGCAGCTCCGGGACTTTCTACAATGAGCAGTTCTTC

clone size: .
V gene: TRBV2
D gene: .
J gene: TRBJ1-2
CDR3 protein: CASSEAPLAGRIDRINYGYTF
CDR3 DNA: TGTGCCAGCAGTGAAGCCCCTCTAGCGGGGAGAATAGATAGGATTAACTATGGCTACACCTTC

clone size: .
V gene: TRBV5-4
D gene: TRBD1
J gene: TRBJ2-7
CDR3 protein: CASSKDRDEQYF
CDR3 DNA: TGTGCCAGCAGCAAGGACAGGGACGAGCAGTACTTC

clone size: .
V gene: TRBV7-2
D gene: TRBD1
J gene: TRBJ2-1
CDR3 protein: CASTQVLQGARNEQFF
CDR3 DNA: TGTGCCAGCACCCAAGTTCTGCAGGGGGCGAGGAATGAGCAGTTCTTC

clone size: once
V gene: TRBV30
D gene: TRBD1
J gene: TRBJ1-2
CDR3 protein: CAWSVGTGDGYTF
CDR3 DNA: TGTGCCTGGAGTGTTGGGACAGGGGATGGCTACACCTTC

clone size: .
V gene: TRBV10-1
D gene: .
J gene: TRBJ2-2
CDR3 protein: CASSPGHLAGELFF
CDR3 DNA: TGCGCCAGCAGCCCGGGACACCTTGCCGGGGAGCTGTTTTTT

clone size: .
V gene: TRBV29-1
D gene: .
J gene: TRBJ1-2
CDR3 protein: CSVRARNYGYTF
CDR3 DNA: TGCAGCGTGCGGGCCAGAAACTATGGCTACACCTTC

clone size: .
V gene: TRBV7-2
D gene: .
J gene: TRBJ1-1
CDR3 protein: CASSLAFRGEAFF
CDR3 DNA: TGTGCCAGCAGCTTAGCGTTTCGAGGGGAAGCTTTCTTT

clone size: .
V gene: TRBV7-8
D gene: TRBD1
J gene: TRBJ1-5
CDR3 protein: CASSAGQGFGNQPQHF
CDR3 DNA: TGTGCCAGCAGCGCGGGACAGGGATTCGGCAATCAGCCCCAGCATTTT

clone size: .
V gene: TRBV5-4
D gene: TRBD2
J gene: TRBJ2-7
CDR3 protein: CASTDGLANYEQYF
CDR3 DNA: TGTGCCAGCACCGACGGACTAGCGAATTACGAGCAGTACTTC

clone size: once
V gene: TRBV5-5
D gene: .
J gene: TRBJ1-4
CDR3 protein: CASSFRVATNEKLFF
CDR3 DNA: TGTGCCAGCAGCTTCCGGGTTGCAACTAATGAAAAACTGTTTTTT

clone size: .
V gene: TRBV7-6
D gene: .
J gene: TRBJ2-3
CDR3 protein: CASSLLLTDPDTSDTQYF
CDR3 DNA: TGTGCCAGCAGCTTACTATTAACTGACCCAGACACGTCGGATACGCAGTATTTT

clone size: .
V gene: TRBV29-1
D gene: TRBD1
J gene: TRBJ2-7
CDR3 protein: CSVPGQGLYEQYF
CDR3 DNA: TGCAGCGTTCCGGGACAGGGGTTATACGAGCAGTACTTC

clone size: .
V gene: TRBV18
D gene: .
J gene: TRBJ2-7
CDR3 protein: CASSPLETGTYEQYF
CDR3 DNA: TGTGCCAGCTCACCATTGGAGACAGGGACTTACGAGCAGTACTTC

clone size: .
V gene: TRBV6-6
D gene: .
J gene: TRBJ1-1
CDR3 protein: CASSYAQNTEAFF
CDR3 DNA: TGTGCCAGCAGTTACGCACAGAACACTGAAGCTTTCTTT

clone size: .
V gene: TRBV6-6
D gene: .
J gene: TRBJ1-1
CDR3 protein: CASSAEDSFIKVRFVNTEAFF
CDR3 DNA: TGTGCCAGCAGCGCCGAGGACAGTTTTATAAAAGTGAGGTTCGTGAACACTGAAGCTTTCTTT

clone size: .
V gene: TRBV6-1
D gene: .
J gene: TRBJ1-4
CDR3 protein: CASSEASEGTNEKLFF
CDR3 DNA: TGTGCCAGCAGTGAAGCAAGTGAGGGAACTAATGAAAAACTGTTTTTT

clone size: .
V gene: TRBV2
D gene: .
J gene: TRBJ1-6
CDR3 protein: CASRRVGSPLHF
CDR3 DNA: TGTGCCAGCAGGAGGGTGGGTTCACCCCTCCACTTT

clone size: .
V gene: TRBV27
D gene: .
J gene: TRBJ1-5
CDR3 protein: CASSFTGGNQPQHF
CDR3 DNA: TGTGCCAGCAGTTTCACGGGGGGCAATCAGCCCCAGCATTTT

clone size: .
V gene: TRBV27
D gene: .
J gene: TRBJ2-7
CDR3 protein: CASSTFQGYEQYF
CDR3 DNA: TGTGCCAGCAGTACTTTCCAGGGATACGAGCAGTACTTC

clone size: once
V gene: TRBV7-2
D gene: .
J gene: TRBJ2-1
CDR3 protein: CASATMGPDEQFF
CDR3 DNA: TGTGCCAGCGCTACGATGGGGCCCGATGAGCAGTTCTTC

clone size: .
V gene: TRBV27
D gene: TRBD1
J gene: TRBJ2-1
CDR3 protein: CASSLSGGFYNEQFF
CDR3 DNA: TGTGCCAGCAGTTTATCAGGGGGCTTCTACAATGAGCAGTTCTTC

clone size: .
V gene: TRBV6-1
D gene: .
J gene: TRBJ1-6
CDR3 protein: CASSAAGVESPLHF
CDR3 DNA: TGTGCCAGCAGTGCAGCAGGGGTAGAATCACCCCTCCACTTT

clone size: .
V gene: TRBV18
D gene: .
J gene: TRBJ1-5
CDR3 protein: CASSSGRDNQPQHF
CDR3 DNA: TGTGCCAGCTCTTCGGGCAGGGACAATCAGCCCCAGCATTTT

clone size: .
V gene: TRBV28
D gene: TRBD1
J gene: TRBJ1-3
CDR3 protein: CASSPVTGNSGNTIYF
CDR3 DNA: TGTGCCAGCAGTCCAGTGACAGGGAACTCTGGAAACACCATATATTTT

clone size: .
V gene: TRBV4-2
D gene: .
J gene: TRBJ2-2
CDR3 protein: CASSPRLTGFRELFF
CDR3 DNA: TGTGCCAGCAGCCCTAGACTTACAGGGTTCAGGGAGCTGTTTTTT

clone size: .
V gene: TRBV6-5
D gene: .
J gene: TRBJ2-3
CDR3 protein: CASSRTQGTDTQYF
CDR3 DNA: TGTGCCAGCAGTCGCACGCAGGGAACAGATACGCAGTATTTT

clone size: .
V gene: TRBV6-5
D gene: .
J gene: TRBJ1-1
CDR3 protein: CASSLNRASNTEAFF
CDR3 DNA: TGTGCCAGCAGTCTTAACAGGGCGAGTAACACTGAAGCTTTCTTT

clone size: few
V gene: TRBV2
D gene: TRBD1
J gene: TRBJ1-2
CDR3 protein: CASRTQRTGRDYGYTF
CDR3 DNA: TGTGCCAGCAGGACCCAAAGGACAGGGCGCGACTATGGCTACACCTTC

clone size: .
V gene: TRBV5-1
D gene: .
J gene: TRBJ1-1
CDR3 protein: CASSPGKNTEAFF
CDR3 DNA: TGCGCCAGCAGCCCGGGGAAGAACACTGAAGCTTTCTTT

clone size: .
V gene: TRBV19
D gene: .
J gene: TRBJ2-7
CDR3 protein: CASSIGAVSYEQYF
CDR3 DNA: TGTGCCAGTAGTATAGGAGCGGTCTCCTACGAGCAGTACTTC

clone size: .
V gene: TRBV3-1/TRBV3-2
D gene: .
J gene: TRBJ1-2
CDR3 protein: CASSQAWTNNYGYTF
CDR3 DNA: TGTGCCAGCAGCCAAGCATGGACAAATAACTATGGCTACACCTTC

clone size: once
V gene: TRBV6-6
D gene: .
J gene: TRBJ1-5
CDR3 protein: CASSTGGGNQPQHF
CDR3 DNA: TGTGCCAGCAGCACGGGGGGGGGCAATCAGCCCCAGCATTTT

clone size: once
V gene: TRBV7-9
D gene: .
J gene: TRBJ2-5
CDR3 protein: CASSLPSETQYF
CDR3 DNA: TGTGCCAGCAGCTTACCCTCCGAGACCCAGTACTTC

clone size: .
V gene: TRBV6-5
D gene: .
J gene: TRBJ1-5
CDR3 protein: CASKGGDNQPQHF
CDR3 DNA: TGTGCCAGCAAAGGAGGGGATAATCAGCCCCAGCATTTT

clone size: .
V gene: TRBV9
D gene: TRBD1
J gene: TRBJ2-7
CDR3 protein: CASSAGQESAYEQYF
CDR3 DNA: TGTGCCAGCAGCGCCGGACAGGAGAGCGCCTACGAGCAGTACTTC

clone size: .
V gene: TRBV9
D gene: TRBD2
J gene: TRBJ2-3
CDR3 protein: CASSVRPSGVDTQYF
CDR3 DNA: TGTGCCAGCAGCGTTCGTCCTAGCGGGGTAGATACGCAGTATTTT

clone size: .
V gene: TRBV5-4
D gene: .
J gene: TRBJ2-7
CDR3 protein: CASSLGGGGQEQYF
CDR3 DNA: TGTGCCAGCAGCTTGGGCGGGGGCGGTCAGGAGCAGTACTTC

clone size: .
V gene: TRBV7-2
D gene: .
J gene: TRBJ1-6
CDR3 protein: CASSYRSSYNSPLHF
CDR3 DNA: TGTGCCAGCAGCTACAGAAGCTCCTATAATTCACCCCTCCACTTT

clone size: few
V gene: TRBV5-1
D gene: TRBD2
J gene: TRBJ2-3
CDR3 protein: CASRPGSSGGPDTQYF
CDR3 DNA: TGCGCCAGCAGACCCGGCTCTAGCGGGGGGCCAGATACGCAGTATTTT

clone size: .
V gene: TRBV7-6
D gene: .
J gene: TRBJ2-1
CDR3 protein: CASSLATSSYNEQFF
CDR3 DNA: TGTGCCAGCAGCTTAGCCACGAGCTCCTACAATGAGCAGTTCTTC

clone size: .
V gene: TRBV24-1
D gene: .
J gene: TRBJ2-1
CDR3 protein: CATSDPGDEQFF
CDR3 DNA: TGTGCCACCAGTGACCCAGGGGATGAGCAGTTCTTC

clone size: .
V gene: TRBV18
D gene: TRBD2
J gene: TRBJ2-1
CDR3 protein: CASSPTRGEYNEQFF
CDR3 DNA: TGTGCCAGCTCACCCACGCGGGGGGAGTACAATGAGCAGTTCTTC

clone size: many
V gene: TRBV5-1
D gene: TRBD1
J gene: TRBJ1-1
CDR3 protein: CASRTGQGSGTEAFF
CDR3 DNA: TGCGCCAGCAGGACAGGGCAAGGGTCGGGGACTGAAGCTTTCTTT

clone size: .
V gene: TRBV7-2
D gene: .
J gene: TRBJ2-2
CDR3 protein: CASRFASRGAGELFF
CDR3 DNA: TGTGCCAGCAGATTCGCGTCCAGGGGGGCCGGGGAGCTGTTTTTT

clone size: .
V gene: TRBV5-6
D gene: TRBD1
J gene: TRBJ2-7
CDR3 protein: CASSPTKGAYEQYF
CDR3 DNA: TGTGCCAGCAGCCCGACCAAGGGGGCATACGAGCAGTACTTC

clone size: .
V gene: TRBV3-1/TRBV3-2
D gene: .
J gene: TRBJ1-1
CDR3 protein: CASSPRAGNTEAFF
CDR3 DNA: TGTGCCAGCAGCCCCCGCGCGGGGAACACTGAAGCTTTCTTT

clone size: .
V gene: TRBV19
D gene: .
J gene: TRBJ1-2
CDR3 protein: CASSINYSRNYGYTF
CDR3 DNA: TGTGCCAGTAGCATTAATTATAGCCGAAACTATGGCTACACCTTC

clone size: .
V gene: TRBV6-2/TRBV6-3
D gene: .
J gene: TRBJ2-7
CDR3 protein: CASSDTQRREQYF
CDR3 DNA: TGTGCCAGCAGTGACACACAACGCCGGGAGCAGTACTTC